These 21 T cell receptor beta chains came from one sample sequenced in a study of CD8 T cells in Susac syndrome. Reverse transcription of about 0.5 to 1 ug RNA was carried out with random hexamers. MiXCR, applied by TCRdb to the immunoSEQ multiplex PCR reads, yields one record per CDR3 protein. The table lists 100,000 or so distinct CDR3 sequences, 85% to 95% of them singletons. What was sequenced was CD4+ T cells from PBMCs. Receptors originate from a human donor in good health.

Note on this clonotype: A read error may produce the germline difference seen at one junction end. This chain links TRBV5-4 with TRBJ2-1, with D unclear. The V gene's germline CDR1 is SGHNT and CDR2 YYREEE (reference sequence). There are 16 residues in the CDR3. CDR3 amino acids: CASTLGGLSSYNEQFF. For the CDR3, the DNA is TGTGCCAGCACCTTGGGCGGATTGAGCTCCTACAATGAGCAGTTCTTC.

The chain carries TRBV11-2 and TRBJ2-2; D is unclear. Germline CDR1 reads SGHAT; CDR2 reads FQNNGV. Trimming pared 5 bases from V and 6 bases from J, leaving 22 bases between. The CDR3 is 17 amino acids. The CDR3 DNA sequence: TGTGCCAGCAGCCTCGGAAGGGCTCGTATGGGCCCCGGGGAGCTGTTTTTT. As protein: CASSLGRARMGPGELFF. The full variable domain, with the rest looked up from reference TRBV11-2 and TRBJ2-2, is EAGVAQSPRYKIIEKRQSVAFWCNPISGHATLYWYQQILGQGPKLLIQFQNNGVVDDSQLPKDRFSAERLKGVDSTLKIQPAKLEDSAVYLCASSLGRARMGPGELFFGEGSRLTVL.

This chain uses TRBV28 with TRBJ2-3; 8 bases map to TRBD2. Germline loops: CDR1 MDHEN, CDR2 SYDVKM. The V and J ends lost 4 bases and 2 bases, in that order; junction bases with no gene match: 8. The CDR3 has 16 amino acids. In DNA form, the CDR3 reads TGTGCCAGCAGTTCCCGTTTGCGGGAGGCCACAGATACGCAGTATTTT. Amino acids: CASSSRLREATDTQYF.

The genes are TRBV7-9 and TRBJ2-5, with a weak D call TRBD1 (5 bases). The V end was cut by 6 bases, the J end by 5 bases, with 16 bases between. CDR3 length: 14 amino acids. CDR1 is SEHNR, CDR2 FQNEAQ, per germline (reference sequence). The CDR3 region has the DNA TGTGCCAGCAGTTGGCCAGGGCCTCGGGAGACCCAGTACTTC. Encoded protein: CASSWPGPRETQYF.

The rearrangement links TRBV11-2 to TRBJ2-1; a weak D match, TRBD1 (6 bases). The CDR3 spans 16 residues. The germline gives CDR1 SGHAT, CDR2 FQNNGV. Between the trimmed V and J ends, which lost 4 bases and 0 bases, there was a span of 13 bases. CDR3 in DNA: TGTGCCAGCAGCTACAACAGGGATCGCTCCTACAATGAGCAGTTCTTC. This codes for CASSYNRDRSYNEQFF.

The chain joins TRBV30 to TRBJ1-4; D ambiguous. The CDR3 has 13 residues. The germline CDR1 and CDR2 sequences are GTSNPN and SVGIG (reference sequence). V was cut by 4 bases and J by 5 bases, with 11 bases left in between. CDR3 sequence reads: CAWTDLPNEKLFF. CDR3 DNA sequence: TGTGCCTGGACGGACCTGCCCAATGAAAAACTGTTTTTT.

The chain has TRBV6-5 and TRBJ2-7; D assignment may be TRBD1 or TRBD2 (7 bases each). Germline CDR1 reads MNHEY; CDR2 reads SVGAGI. V gave up 5 bases and J gave up 6 bases, with 20 bases separating them. The length of the CDR3 is 15 residues. The CDR3 DNA reads as TGTGCCAGCAGTGCCTTTACAGGGGAGGGACGCGAGCAGTACTTC. Protein product: CASSAFTGEGREQYF.

This clonotype is a singleton in its sample. CDR3 amino acids: CAISESYNEKLFF. The CDR3 nucleotides are TGTGCCATCAGTGAGTCCTACAATGAAAAACTGTTTTTT. This chain links TRBV10-3 with TRBJ1-4; no clear D gene. Germline V gene lookup returns CDR1 ENHRY and CDR2 SYGVKD. V lost 0 bases to trimming and J lost 5 bases, with 4 bases between them. The CDR3 sequence is 13 residues long.

The chain employs TRBV5-1 and TRBJ1-1; D is unresolved. This CDR3 is built from 13 residues. CDR1 is SGHRS and CDR2 is YFSETQ in the germline V gene. With 0 bases removed from V and 1 base from J, the gap between germline ends came to 4 bases. CDR3 residues: CASSLAQNTEAFF. CDR3 in DNA: TGCGCCAGCAGCTTGGCCCAGAACACTGAAGCTTTCTTT.

The chain couples TRBV3-1 to TRBJ2-5; possible D gene TRBD1, 6 bases. CDR1 and CDR2 (germline): LGHDT, YNNKEL (reference sequence). The V end was cut by 0 bases, the J end by 7 bases, with 12 bases between. The CDR3 contains 14 residues. CDR3 nucleotide sequence: TGTGCCAGCAGCCAAGAAGAACAGGGCGGGACCCAGTACTTC. It yields the protein CASSQEEQGGTQYF.

This chain connects TRBV6-5 to TRBJ2-3; D uncertain. The CDR3 length is 12 residues. The germline V gene encodes CDR1 MNHEY and CDR2 SVGAGI. V lost 6 bases and J 6 bases, leaving 10 bases between the germline ends. The CDR3 DNA is TGTGCCAGCAGCACGAGCGCGGATACGCAGTATTTT. It encodes CASSTSADTQYF.

V gene TRBV29-1 combines with J gene TRBJ2-1; 7 bases agree with TRBD1. After removal of 7 bases from V and 8 bases from J, the junction contained 5 bases not matched to a gene. Germline values: CDR1 SQVTM, CDR2 ANQGSEA. CDR3 size: 11 residues. The CDR3 nucleotides read TGCAGCGCCCACGACAGGGATGAGCAGTTCTTC. It is translated as CSAHDRDEQFF.

The chain couples TRBV20-1 to TRBJ2-7; a possible D gene is TRBD2 (6 bases). V was cut by 0 bases and J by 4 bases, with 10 bases left in between. The CDR3 contains 13 residues. Germline V gene data show CDR1 as DFQATT and CDR2 as SNEGSKA (reference sequence). The CDR3 DNA follows: TGCAGTGCTAGAGATGCAGCGGGTTACGAGCAGTACTTC. Its translation: CSARDAAGYEQYF.

The genes are TRBV7-2 and TRBJ2-7; tentatively, D is TRBD1 (6 bases). CDR1 SGHTA and CDR2 FQGNSA come from the germline V gene. This CDR3 spans 13 amino acids. V was pared by 0 bases and J by 7 bases, with 10 bases between. The CDR3 sequence is CASSLAQRGEQYF. In DNA form, the CDR3 reads TGTGCCAGCAGCTTAGCCCAGAGGGGGGAGCAGTACTTC.

V usage is TRBV7-3 and J usage is TRBJ1-1; no definite D call. Germline CDR1 reads SGHTA; CDR2 reads FQGTGA. The CDR3 has 14 amino acids. V lost 6 bases and J lost 1, with 12 bases in between. The CDR3 here is CASRSGRWNTEAFF. Here the CDR3 DNA reads TGTGCCAGCAGGAGCGGAAGGTGGAACACTGAAGCTTTCTTT.

J is TRBJ2-2 and V is TRBV2, with TRBD1 identical over 9 bases. CDR3 size: 19 residues. Germline loops: CDR1 SNHLY, CDR2 FYNNEI. The J segment lost 2 bases and the V segment lost 6 bases, leaving 16 bases of the junction unmatched. CDR3 sequence (DNA): TGTGCCAGCAGAAGAGGGGGGACAGGGCAAACCCCTAACACCGGGGAGCTGTTTTTT. This translates into CASRRGGTGQTPNTGELFF.

The J gene is TRBJ1-5, the V gene TRBV4-3, with TRBD1 as a possible D gene (6 bases). CDR1 is LGHNA, CDR2 YSLEER, per germline. This CDR3 has 16 residues. Deletions cut 0 bases from V and 4 bases from J, with 13 bases between. CDR3 DNA sequence: TGCGCCAGCAGCCAAGATGTGACAGGACTGAATCAGCCCCAGCATTTT. This gives the protein CASSQDVTGLNQPQHF.

The CDR3 DNA reads as TGTGCCAGCAGCCGTAGCGGAGGAACGTACAATGAGCAGTTCTTC. Protein sequence: CASSRSGGTYNEQFF. The V gene is TRBV6-4, the J gene TRBJ2-1, with D possibly being TRBD2 (6 bases). This CDR3 is built from 15 residues. V shed 6 bases and J shed 4 bases, with 16 bases lying between them. Germline loops: CDR1 MRHNA, CDR2 SNTAGT.

This clonotype appeared once. The CDR3 spells CASSSSGTGVSEQYF. The CDR3 DNA reads TGTGCCAGCAGTTCCTCCGGGACAGGGGTCTCCGAGCAGTACTTC. The genes are TRBV7-9 and TRBJ2-7, with TRBD1 identical over 10 bases. Germline CDR1 SEHNR, CDR2 FQNEAQ (reference sequence). V lost 6 bases to trimming and J lost 6 bases; unmatched junction nucleotides: 11. The CDR3 length is 15 residues.

The CDR3 region has the DNA TGTGCCAGCAGCTTAGGCCGACACAATCAGCCCCAGCATTTT. Translated: CASSLGRHNQPQHF. The chain recombines TRBV7-2 with TRBJ1-5; D is unclear. Germline lookup yields CDR1 SGHTA and CDR2 FQGNSA. There are 14 residues in the CDR3. Between the trimmed V and J ends, which lost 1 base and 3 bases, there was a span of 7 bases. Together with reference TRBV7-2 and TRBJ1-5, the CDR3 gives the full variable domain: GAGVSQSPSNKVTEKGKDVELRCDPISGHTALYWYRQSLGQGLEFLIYFQGNSAPDKSGLPSDRFSAERTGGSVSTLTIQRTQQEDSAVYLCASSLGRHNQPQHFGDGTRLSIL.

This clonotype was detected only once. Mismatch with germline at one junction end may stem from a read error. The chain uses TRBV7-9 and TRBJ2-7; no definite D call. Germline CDR1 reads SEHNR; CDR2 reads FQNEAQ (reference sequence). The CDR3 runs to 14 residues. The CDR3 region has the DNA TGTGCCAGCAGCGTAGCTTTTACCCCCTACGAGCAGTACTTC. Translation gives CASSVAFTPYEQYF.